A single sample is the source of the 6 T cell receptor beta chains below, sequenced in a study of somatic mutations in cytotoxic T cells in rheumatoid arthritis (dated by TCRdb to about 2017). Library preparation employed the immunoSEQ multiplex PCR assay. TCRdb provides this immuneACCESS table in a form limited to in-frame rearrangements. Some clones are lacking; in checked studies, under half of them reflect an unresolved V gene, and why the rest are absent is not known. This sample has thousands of clones in its table, and 70% of those were observed once. The top ten clonotypes cover over 40% of the sample. Sequencing was performed on CD8+ T cells sorted from blood. The source is a middle-aged man in good health.

The chain joins TRBV4-2 to TRBJ2-6; no definite D call. The V end lost 0 bases, the J end lost 0 bases, and 3 bases lay between the germline ends. Germline V gene sequence: CDR1 LGHNA, CDR2 YNFKEQ. The CDR3 runs 15 residues. The DNA of the CDR3 is TGTGCCAGCAGCCAAGACAACTCTGGGGCCAACGTCCTGACTTTC. It specifies CASSQDNSGANVLTF.

J is TRBJ2-5 and V is TRBV7-2; D not resolved. V was cut by 5 bases and J by 0 bases, with 16 bases left in between. The CDR3 loop spans 16 amino acids. Germline CDR1 is SGHTA and CDR2 is FQGNSA. The CDR3 nucleotides are TGTGCCAGCAGCCGACGGCCGAGATCCAACCAAGAGACCCAGTACTTC. Translation: CASSRRPRSNQETQYF.

The V gene is TRBV5-4, the J gene TRBJ2-3; unclear D gene. Trimming removed 5 bases from V and 3 bases from J, with 10 bases in between. Per germline, CDR1 SGHNT and CDR2 YYREEE (reference sequence). The length of the CDR3 is 13 residues. Here the CDR3 reads CASSFVGTDTQYF. The CDR3 DNA reads TGTGCCAGCAGTTTCGTAGGGACAGATACGCAGTATTTT.

The V and J genes are TRBV11-2 and TRBJ2-1, with D perhaps TRBD1 or TRBD2 (5 bases each). V gave up 5 bases and J gave up 4 bases, with 18 bases separating them. This CDR3 comprises 16 residues. CDR1 SGHAT and CDR2 FQNNGV come from the germline V gene. The CDR3 nucleotides read TGTGCCAGCAGCACCTTACGGGACGTTCGGTACAATGAGCAGTTCTTC. Amino acids: CASSTLRDVRYNEQFF. The entire variable domain, with the rest obtained from reference TRBV11-2 and TRBJ2-1, is as follows: EAGVAQSPRYKIIEKRQSVAFWCNPISGHATLYWYQQILGQGPKLLIQFQNNGVVDDSQLPKDRFSAERLKGVDSTLKIQPAKLEDSAVYLCASSTLRDVRYNEQFFGPGTRLTVL.

This clone was observed a few times. This chain links TRBV11-2 with TRBJ2-1, with D unresolved. Trimming took 0 bases from V and 5 from J, leaving 11 bases between them. This CDR3 is built from 15 residues. Looked up from germline, CDR1 is SGHAT and CDR2 is FQNNGV. The DNA of the CDR3 is TGTGCCAGCAGCTTAGAAAGTGGTTTCAACAATGAGCAGTTCTTC. Amino acid sequence: CASSLESGFNNEQFF.

V and J are TRBV28 and TRBJ1-2; D unresolved. Germline V gene data show CDR1 as MDHEN and CDR2 as SYDVKM. CDR3 length: 15 amino acids. The V and J ends lost 2 bases and 4 bases respectively, with 14 bases between them. The CDR3 DNA reads as TGTGCCAGCAGTTTAAGGCAGGCTCCCAGCTATGGCTACACCTTC. It encodes CASSLRQAPSYGYTF.